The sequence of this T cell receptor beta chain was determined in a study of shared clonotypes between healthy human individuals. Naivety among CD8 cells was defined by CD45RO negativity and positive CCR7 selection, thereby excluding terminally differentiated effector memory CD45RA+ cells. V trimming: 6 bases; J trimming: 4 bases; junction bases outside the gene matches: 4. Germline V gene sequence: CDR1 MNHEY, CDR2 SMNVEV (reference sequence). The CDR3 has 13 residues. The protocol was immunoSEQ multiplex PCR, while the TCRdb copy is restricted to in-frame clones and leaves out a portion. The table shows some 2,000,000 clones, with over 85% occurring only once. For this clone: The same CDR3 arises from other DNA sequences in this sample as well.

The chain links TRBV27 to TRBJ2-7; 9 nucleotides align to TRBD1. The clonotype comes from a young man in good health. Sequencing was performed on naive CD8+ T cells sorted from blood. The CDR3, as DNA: TGTGCCAGCAGCTACAGGGGGCCGTACGAGCAGTACTTC. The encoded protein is CASSYRGPYEQYF.